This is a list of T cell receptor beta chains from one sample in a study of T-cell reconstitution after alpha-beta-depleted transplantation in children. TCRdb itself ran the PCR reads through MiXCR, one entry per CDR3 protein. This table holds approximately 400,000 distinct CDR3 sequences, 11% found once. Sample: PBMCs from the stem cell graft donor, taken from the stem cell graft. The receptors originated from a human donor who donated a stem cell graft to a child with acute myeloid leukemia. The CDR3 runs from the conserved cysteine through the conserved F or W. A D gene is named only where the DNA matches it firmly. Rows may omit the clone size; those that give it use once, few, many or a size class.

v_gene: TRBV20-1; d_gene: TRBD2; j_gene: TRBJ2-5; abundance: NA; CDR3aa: CSATGRGSGETQYF; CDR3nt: TGCAGTGCTACCGGGCGGGGGAGCGGAGAGACCCAGTACTTC
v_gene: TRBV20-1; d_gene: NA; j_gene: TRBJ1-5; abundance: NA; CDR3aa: CSARQGSVSQHF; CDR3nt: TGCAGTGCTAGACAGGGGTCTGTCTCCCAGCATTTT
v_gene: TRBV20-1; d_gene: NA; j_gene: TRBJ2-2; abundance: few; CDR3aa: CSARDFLGELFF; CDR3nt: TGCAGTGCTAGAGATTTCCTGGGGGAGCTGTTTTTT
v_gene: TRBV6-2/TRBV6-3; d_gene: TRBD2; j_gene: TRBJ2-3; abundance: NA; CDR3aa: CASNLLATDTQYF; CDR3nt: TGTGCCAGCAATTTACTAGCGACAGATACGCAGTATTTT
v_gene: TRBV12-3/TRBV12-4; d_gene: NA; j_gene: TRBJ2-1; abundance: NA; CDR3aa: CASSLDGVRGNEQFF; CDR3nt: TGTGCCAGCAGTTTAGATGGGGTGAGGGGAAATGAGCAGTTCTTC
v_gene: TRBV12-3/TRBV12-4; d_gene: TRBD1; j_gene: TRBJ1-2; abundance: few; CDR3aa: CASRSGTDYGYTF; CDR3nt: TGTGCCAGCAGATCCGGGACAGACTATGGCTACACCTTC
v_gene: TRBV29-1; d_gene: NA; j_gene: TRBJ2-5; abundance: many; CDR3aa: CSGSARYQETQYF; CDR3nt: TGCAGCGGCTCGGCGCGTTATCAAGAGACCCAGTACTTC
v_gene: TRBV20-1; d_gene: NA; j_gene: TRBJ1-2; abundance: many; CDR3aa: CSAGGYSYTF; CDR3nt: TGCAGTGCTGGGGGGTATAGCTACACCTTC
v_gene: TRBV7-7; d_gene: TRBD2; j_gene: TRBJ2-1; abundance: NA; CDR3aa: CASSSRAGSRYEQFF; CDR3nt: TGTGCTAGCAGCTCCCGAGCGGGGTCTAGGTATGAGCAGTTCTTC
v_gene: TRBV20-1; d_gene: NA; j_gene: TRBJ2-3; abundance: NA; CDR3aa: CSATGIQGPRDTQYF; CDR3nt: TGCAGTGCCACCGGGATTCAGGGGCCCCGCGATACGCAGTATTTT
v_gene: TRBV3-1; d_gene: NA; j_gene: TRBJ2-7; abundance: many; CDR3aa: CASSQERSEQYF; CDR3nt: TGTGCCAGCAGCCAAGAACGTAGCGAGCAGTACTTC
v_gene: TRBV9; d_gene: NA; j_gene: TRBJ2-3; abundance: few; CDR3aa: CASSVGSVWTDTQYF; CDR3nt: TGTGCCAGCAGCGTAGGATCGGTTTGGACAGATACGCAGTATTTT
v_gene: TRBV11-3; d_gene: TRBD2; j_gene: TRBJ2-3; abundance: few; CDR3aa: CASSFMGLAGSSTDTQYF; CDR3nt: TGTGCCAGCAGCTTCATGGGACTAGCGGGCTCCTCCACAGATACGCAGTATTTT
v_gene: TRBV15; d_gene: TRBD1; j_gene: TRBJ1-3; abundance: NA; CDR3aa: CATSTLTGVGNTIYF; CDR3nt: TGTGCCACCAGCACCCTGACAGGGGTCGGAAACACCATATATTTT
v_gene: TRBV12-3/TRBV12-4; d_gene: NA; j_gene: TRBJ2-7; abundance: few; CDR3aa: CASSFGRLQTYEQYF; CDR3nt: TGTGCCAGCAGTTTTGGTCGACTGCAAACCTACGAGCAGTACTTC
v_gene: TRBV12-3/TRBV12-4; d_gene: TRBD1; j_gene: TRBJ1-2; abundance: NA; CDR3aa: CASSSAGTGSLFYGYTF; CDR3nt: TGTGCCAGCAGCTCGGCCGGGACAGGGTCTCTCTTCTATGGCTACACCTTC
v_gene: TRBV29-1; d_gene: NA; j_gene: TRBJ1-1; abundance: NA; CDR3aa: CSVEGGRSNTEAFF; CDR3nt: TGCAGCGTTGAGGGCGGGCGGTCGAACACTGAAGCTTTCTTT
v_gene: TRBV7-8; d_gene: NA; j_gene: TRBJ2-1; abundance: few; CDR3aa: CASSEGFAGSSYNEQFF; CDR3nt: TGTGCCAGCAGCGAAGGGTTCGCGGGGAGCTCCTACAATGAGCAGTTCTTC
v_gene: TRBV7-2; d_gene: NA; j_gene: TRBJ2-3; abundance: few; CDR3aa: CASSLRVGTDTQYF; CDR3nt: TGTGCCAGCAGCTTAAGGGTGGGCACAGATACGCAGTATTTT
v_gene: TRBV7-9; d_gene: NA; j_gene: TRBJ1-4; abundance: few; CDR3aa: CASSSHGELLFF; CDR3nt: TGTGCCAGCAGCTCCCACGGAGAATTATTGTTTTTT
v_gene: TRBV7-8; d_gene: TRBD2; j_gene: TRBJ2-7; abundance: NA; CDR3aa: CASSALFSGLAGGTYEQYF; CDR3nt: TGTGCCAGCAGTGCACTCTTCTCGGGACTAGCGGGAGGCACCTACGAGCAGTACTTC
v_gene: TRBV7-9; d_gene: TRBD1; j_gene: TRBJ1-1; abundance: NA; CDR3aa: CASSLQGAQTEAFF; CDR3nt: TGTGCCAGCAGCTTACAGGGGGCGCAAACTGAAGCTTTCTTT
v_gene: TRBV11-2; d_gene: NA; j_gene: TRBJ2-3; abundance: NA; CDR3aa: CASTGDGATDTQYF; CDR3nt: TGTGCCAGCACCGGGGACGGGGCGACAGATACGCAGTATTTT
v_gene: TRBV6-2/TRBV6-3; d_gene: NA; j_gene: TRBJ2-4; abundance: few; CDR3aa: CASSYWSGPTKNIQYF; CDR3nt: TGTGCCAGCAGTTACTGGAGCGGGCCTACCAAAAACATTCAGTACTTC
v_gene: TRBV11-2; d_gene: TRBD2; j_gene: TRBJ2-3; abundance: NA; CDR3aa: CASSLVPSGGAEDTQYF; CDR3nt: TGTGCCAGCAGCTTAGTTCCTAGCGGGGGGGCTGAAGATACGCAGTATTTT
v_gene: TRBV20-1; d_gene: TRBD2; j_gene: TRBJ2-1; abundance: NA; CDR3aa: CSASPGLAISEQFF; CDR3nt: TGCAGTGCTAGTCCGGGACTAGCAATCTCTGAGCAGTTCTTC
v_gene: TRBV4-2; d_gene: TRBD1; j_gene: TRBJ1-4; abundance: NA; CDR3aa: CASSQATGRGNEKLFF; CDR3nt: TGTGCCAGCAGCCAGGCGACAGGGAGGGGTAATGAAAAACTGTTTTTT
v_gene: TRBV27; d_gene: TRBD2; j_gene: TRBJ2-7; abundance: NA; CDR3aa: CASSKLAGDSYEQYF; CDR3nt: TGTGCCAGCAGTAAACTAGCGGGAGATTCCTACGAGCAGTACTTC
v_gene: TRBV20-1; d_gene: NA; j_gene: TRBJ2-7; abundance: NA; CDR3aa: CSARPSDSTYEQYF; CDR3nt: TGCAGTGCTAGACCAAGCGACAGTACCTACGAGCAGTACTTC
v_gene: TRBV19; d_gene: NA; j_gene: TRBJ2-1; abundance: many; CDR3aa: CASRTSGRDNEQFF; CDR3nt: TGTGCCAGTAGAACATCTGGGCGAGACAATGAGCAGTTCTTC
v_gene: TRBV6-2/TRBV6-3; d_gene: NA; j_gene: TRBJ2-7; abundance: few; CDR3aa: CASSSLVSYEQYF; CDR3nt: TGTGCCAGCAGTAGCCTCGTGAGCTACGAGCAGTACTTC
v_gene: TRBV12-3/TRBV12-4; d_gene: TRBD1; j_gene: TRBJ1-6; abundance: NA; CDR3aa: CASSLAYPGTGYSPLHF; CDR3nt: TGTGCCAGCAGTTTAGCGTACCCCGGGACAGGCTATTCACCCCTCCACTTT
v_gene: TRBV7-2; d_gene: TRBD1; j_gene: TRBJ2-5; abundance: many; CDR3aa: CASSLAGTGVQETQYF; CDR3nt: TGTGCCAGCAGCTTAGCCGGGACAGGGGTCCAAGAGACCCAGTACTTC
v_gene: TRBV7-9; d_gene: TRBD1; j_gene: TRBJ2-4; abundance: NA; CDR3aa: CASSSPGRGLAKNIQYF; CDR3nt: TGTGCCAGCAGCTCGCCCGGCAGGGGGCTAGCCAAAAACATTCAGTACTTC
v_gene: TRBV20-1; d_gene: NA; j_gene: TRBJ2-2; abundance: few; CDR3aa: CSARGLIAGELFF; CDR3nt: TGCAGTGCTAGAGGACTAATTGCCGGGGAGCTGTTTTTT
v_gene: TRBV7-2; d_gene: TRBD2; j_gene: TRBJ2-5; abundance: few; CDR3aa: CASSSLAGVRETQYF; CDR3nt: TGTGCCAGCAGCTCTCTAGCGGGAGTACGAGAGACCCAGTACTTC
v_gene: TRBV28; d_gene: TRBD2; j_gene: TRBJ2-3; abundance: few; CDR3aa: CASSLVRLAGASPTDTQYF; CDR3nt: TGTGCCAGCAGTCTTGTCCGGCTAGCGGGGGCCTCTCCCACAGATACGCAGTATTTT
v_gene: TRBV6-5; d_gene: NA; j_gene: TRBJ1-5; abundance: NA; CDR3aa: CASGGPQPQHF; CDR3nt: TGTGCCAGCGGCGGGCCTCAGCCCCAGCATTTT
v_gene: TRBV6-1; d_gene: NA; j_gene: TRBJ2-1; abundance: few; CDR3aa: CASSELRGSSYNEQFF; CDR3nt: TGTGCCAGCAGTGAATTGAGGGGAAGCTCCTACAATGAGCAGTTCTTC
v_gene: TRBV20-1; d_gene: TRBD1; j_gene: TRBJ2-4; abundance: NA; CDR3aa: CSAFGQGRNIQYF; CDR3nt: TGCAGTGCCTTCGGACAGGGACGGAACATTCAGTACTTC